This record looks at one T cell receptor (beta chain) sequence and its context. Assay: immunoSEQ multiplex PCR; the TCRdb copy retains only in-frame clones and omits some. The repertoire holds over 300,000 clones, with 90% as singletons. The data originate from a study of blood T cell repertoires in COVID-19. The wider study: The study drew acute and convalescent COVID-19 samples from the United States, Italy and Spain.

V was cut by 7 bases and J by 3 bases, with 13 bases left in between. Germline lookup yields CDR1 LNHDA and CDR2 SQIVND (reference sequence). The CDR3 contains 14 residues. This sequence joins TRBV19 and TRBJ1-5; D gene unclear. The source material was peripheral blood. The receptor comes from a man between 18 and 29 years old with active or convalescent COVID-19. CDR3 nucleotides: TGTGCCAGTACGTTCGGGGTCAACAATCAGCCCCAGCATTTT. This sequence encodes CASTFGVNNQPQHF.